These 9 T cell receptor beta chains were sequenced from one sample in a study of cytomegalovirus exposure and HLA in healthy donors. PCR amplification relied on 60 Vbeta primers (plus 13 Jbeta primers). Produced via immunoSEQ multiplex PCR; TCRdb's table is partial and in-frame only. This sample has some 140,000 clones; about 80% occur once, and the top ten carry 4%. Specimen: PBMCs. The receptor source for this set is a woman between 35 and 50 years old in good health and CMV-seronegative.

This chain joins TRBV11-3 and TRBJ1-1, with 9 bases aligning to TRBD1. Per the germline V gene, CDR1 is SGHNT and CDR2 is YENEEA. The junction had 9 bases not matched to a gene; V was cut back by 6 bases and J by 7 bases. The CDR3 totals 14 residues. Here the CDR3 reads CASSTGGAAVEAFF. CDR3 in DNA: TGTGCCAGCAGTACAGGGGGCGCGGCTGTTGAAGCTTTCTTT.

CDR3 nucleotides: TGCGCCAGCAGCTTGGTAGGGGTCAGGGAAAAGAAAAACATTCAGTACTTC. Translation gives CASSLVGVREKKNIQYF. The chain joins TRBV5-1 to TRBJ2-4; TRBD1 is a possible D gene (5 bases). Germline V gene lookup returns CDR1 SGHRS and CDR2 YFSETQ. The length of the CDR3 is 17 residues. With 0 bases removed from V and 4 bases from J, the gap between germline ends came to 17 bases.

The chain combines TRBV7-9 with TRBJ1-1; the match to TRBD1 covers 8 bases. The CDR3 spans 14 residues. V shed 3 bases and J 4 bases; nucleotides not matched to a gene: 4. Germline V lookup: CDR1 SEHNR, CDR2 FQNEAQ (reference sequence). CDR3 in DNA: TGTGCCAGCAGCTTGTTAACAGGGGGCACTGAAGCTTTCTTT. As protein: CASSLLTGGTEAFF.

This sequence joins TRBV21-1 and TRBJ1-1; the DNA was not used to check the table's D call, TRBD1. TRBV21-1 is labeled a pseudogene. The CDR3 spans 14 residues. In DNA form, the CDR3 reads TGTGCCAGCACCCACCCCAGGGGAAACACTGAAGCTTTCTTT. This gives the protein CASTHPRGNTEAFF.

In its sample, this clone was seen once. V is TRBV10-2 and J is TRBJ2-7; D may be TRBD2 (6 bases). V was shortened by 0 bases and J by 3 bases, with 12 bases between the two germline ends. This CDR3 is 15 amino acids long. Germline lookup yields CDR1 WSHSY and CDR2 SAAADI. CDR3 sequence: CASSESAGSGYEQYF. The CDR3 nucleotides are TGCGCCAGCAGTGAGTCGGCGGGTAGCGGCTACGAGCAGTACTTC.

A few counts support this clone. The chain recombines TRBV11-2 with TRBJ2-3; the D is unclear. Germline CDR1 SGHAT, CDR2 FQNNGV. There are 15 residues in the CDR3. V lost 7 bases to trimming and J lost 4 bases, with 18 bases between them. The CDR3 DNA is TGTGCCAGCACTCTACAAGGCCTAGATGCAGATACGCAGTATTTT. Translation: CASTLQGLDADTQYF.

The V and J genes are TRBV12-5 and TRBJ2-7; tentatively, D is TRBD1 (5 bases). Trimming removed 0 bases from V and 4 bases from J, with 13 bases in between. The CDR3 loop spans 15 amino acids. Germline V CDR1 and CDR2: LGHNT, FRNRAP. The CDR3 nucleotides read TGTGCTAGTGGTTTGGTACTGTGGGGCAGGTACGAGCAGTACTTC. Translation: CASGLVLWGRYEQYF.

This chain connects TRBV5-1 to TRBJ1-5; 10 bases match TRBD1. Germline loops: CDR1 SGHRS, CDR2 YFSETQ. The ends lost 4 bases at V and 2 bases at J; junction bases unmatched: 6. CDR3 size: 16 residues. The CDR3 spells CASSQRQGARNQPQHF. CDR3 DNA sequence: TGCGCCAGCAGCCAACGACAGGGGGCGCGCAATCAGCCCCAGCATTTT.

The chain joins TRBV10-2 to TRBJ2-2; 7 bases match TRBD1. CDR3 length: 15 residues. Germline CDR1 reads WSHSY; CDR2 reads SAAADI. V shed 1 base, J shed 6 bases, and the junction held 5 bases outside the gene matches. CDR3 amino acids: CASSELGGSAGELFF. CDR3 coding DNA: TGCGCCAGCAGTGAGTTAGGGGGCAGTGCCGGGGAGCTGTTTTTT.